The 14 T cell receptor beta chains below all came from one sample that was sequenced in a study of OX40 agonist ivuxolimab in advanced cancers. Here immunoSEQ multiplex PCR was the method, and the copy in TCRdb shows in-frame clones only, minus some. The data hold tens of thousands of clones, with around 84% observed a single time. The source was CD4+ or CD8+ T cells sorted from blood, collected in a trial of the OX40 agonist ivuxolimab. Receptors originate from an adult with an advanced solid tumor such as melanoma, head and neck, liver or kidney cancer.

The chain links TRBV4-1 to TRBJ2-1; D perhaps matches TRBD2 (6 bases). Trimming took off 1 base at V and 9 bases at J, with 13 bases between the two ends. This CDR3 contains 14 residues. Per germline, CDR1 MGHRA and CDR2 YSYEKL. CDR3 sequence: CASSQGPGGIEQFF. CDR3 nucleotide sequence: TGCGCCAGCAGCCAAGGCCCTGGCGGGATTGAGCAGTTCTTC.

This chain links TRBV30 with TRBJ1-1; D is perhaps TRBD1 (6 bases). The V end was cut by 1 base, the J end by 7 bases, with 10 bases between. Germline V gives CDR1 GTSNPN, CDR2 SVGIG (reference sequence). The length of the CDR3 is 12 residues. Here the CDR3 DNA reads TGTGCCTGGAGTGAGGACAGCTTTGAAGCTTTCTTT. The encoded protein is CAWSEDSFEAFF.

In the case of this clone: Additional DNA sequences in this sample encode the identical CDR3. This chain joins TRBV6-6 and TRBJ2-7; D gene ambiguous. The CDR3 sequence is 13 residues long. In germline, CDR1 is MNHNY, CDR2 SVGAGI (reference sequence). Trimming stripped 0 bases from V and 3 bases from J, with 6 bases between. DNA of the CDR3: TGTGCCAGCAGTTACTCTCCCCTCTACGAGCAGTACTTC. It specifies CASSYSPLYEQYF.

V gene TRBV9 combines with J gene TRBJ2-7, with TRBD1 identical over 12 bases. The CDR3 has 15 amino acids. Germline CDR1 is SGDLS and CDR2 is YYNGEE. With 2 bases clipped from V and 5 bases from J, the junction kept 5 bases outside the gene matches. The CDR3: CASSVEGTGGDEQYF. CDR3 DNA: TGTGCCAGCAGCGTCGAGGGGACAGGGGGCGACGAGCAGTACTTC.

The J gene is TRBJ1-2, the V gene TRBV27, with D perhaps matching TRBD1 (5 bases). Germline V gene sequence: CDR1 MNHEY, CDR2 SMNVEV (reference sequence). The V and J ends lost 5 bases and 1 base respectively, with 8 bases between them. CDR3 length: 13 residues. The CDR3: CASSGADNYGYTF. The CDR3 region has the DNA TGTGCCAGCAGTGGGGCAGATAACTATGGCTACACCTTC.

The rearrangement links TRBV7-9 to TRBJ2-3; TRBD1 matches at 7 bases. Germline V CDR1 and CDR2: SEHNR, FQNEAQ (reference sequence). The V gene end was trimmed by 4 bases and the J gene end by 2 bases; junction bases not matched to a gene: 9. The CDR3 covers 16 residues. CDR3 nucleotides: TGTGCCAGCAGCTCGACAGGGAAGTCGATCACAGATACGCAGTATTTT. It is translated as CASSSTGKSITDTQYF.

The chain combines TRBV4-2 with TRBJ1-1; D remains ambiguous. This CDR3 has 13 residues. Per germline, CDR1 LGHNA and CDR2 YNFKEQ. Trimming removed 11 bases at V and 0 bases at J, with 13 bases between. CDR3 nucleotides: TGTGCCGTAACGTCGGAAGTGAACACTGAAGCTTTCTTT. Protein product: CAVTSEVNTEAFF.

V gene TRBV6-8 combines with J gene TRBJ2-5; 8 bases fit TRBD2. From germline, CDR1 is MNHGY and CDR2 SAAAGT. V lost 0 bases and J lost 7; bases outside the gene matches: 13. The CDR3 contains 17 residues. The CDR3 is CASSYSIGQRGLGTQYF. CDR3 nucleotide sequence: TGTGCCAGCAGTTACTCGATAGGTCAGCGGGGGTTGGGGACCCAGTACTTC.

The chain joins TRBV2 to TRBJ2-5; no reliable D call. Germline CDR1 and CDR2: SNHLY and FYNNEI. This CDR3 is 12 amino acids long. Trimming stripped 6 bases from V and 5 bases from J, with 10 bases between. The CDR3 protein is CASRRTRETQYF. As DNA, the CDR3 is TGTGCCAGCAGACGCACGCGGGAGACCCAGTACTTC.

V usage is TRBV27 and J usage is TRBJ2-7; 10 bases align to TRBD2. The V and J ends lost 6 bases and 6 bases, in that order; junction bases with no gene match: 11. The CDR3 has 15 residues. The germline V gene encodes CDR1 MNHEY and CDR2 SMNVEV (reference sequence). CDR3 sequence: CASRPGLAITREQYF. The CDR3, as DNA: TGTGCCAGCAGGCCGGGACTAGCGATAACCCGCGAGCAGTACTTC.

The chain links TRBV7-9 to TRBJ2-6, with D possibly being TRBD2 (6 bases). Trimming removed 3 bases at V and 11 bases at J, with 8 bases between. The germline V gene has CDR1 SEHNR and CDR2 FQNEAQ (reference sequence). The CDR3 is 12 amino acids. CDR3 nucleotides: TGTGCCAGCAGCTTGGCGGGGTACGTCCTGACTTTC. Its translation is CASSLAGYVLTF.

The V and J genes are TRBV11-2 and TRBJ1-4; D is unresolved. The germline V gene encodes CDR1 SGHAT and CDR2 FQNNGV. The CDR3 sequence is 15 residues long. Trimming took 4 bases from V and 0 from J, leaving 9 bases between them. In DNA form, the CDR3 reads TGTGCCAGCAGCTCCCTCACCTCAACTAATGAAAAACTGTTTTTT. Translation gives CASSSLTSTNEKLFF.

This chain joins TRBV20-1 and TRBJ2-7; maybe TRBD1 (5 bases). In germline, CDR1 is DFQATT, CDR2 SNEGSKA (reference sequence). The CDR3 is 11 amino acids. The ends were cut back, 6 bases at V and 6 bases at J, with 12 bases in the middle. The DNA for the CDR3 is TGCAGTGCCGGACACCTCGGCGAGCAGTACTTC. Its protein product is CSAGHLGEQYF.

This clone was recorded once. The CDR3 is CASSSLEGGYTDTQYF. CDR3 coding DNA: TGTGCCAGCAGTTCACTGGAGGGAGGGTACACAGATACGCAGTATTTT. This rearrangement joins TRBV7-3 to TRBJ2-3; TRBD2 agrees at 7 bases. The CDR3 covers 16 residues. Germline assignment: CDR1 SGHTA and CDR2 FQGTGA. V was clipped by 6 bases and J by 2 bases; unmatched bases: 11.